The clone carrying this T cell receptor (beta chain) was seen more than once but under ten times. Here immunoSEQ multiplex PCR was the method, and the copy in TCRdb shows in-frame clones only, minus some. The data hold around 160,000 clones, with almost 90% observed a single time. These data belong to a study of blood T cell repertoires in COVID-19. Overall study context: The origin of the acute and convalescent COVID-19 samples was the United States, Italy and Spain. PBMCs, B-cell-depleted T cells, or T cells were the source of the cDNA or gDNA that made up the material.

Germline CDR1 and CDR2: MNHEY and SVGEGT. The CDR3 consists of 15 residues. V was pared by 6 bases and J by 2 bases, with 17 bases between. The clonotype was recovered from a human donor in a cohort sampled during active COVID-19. The chain joins TRBV6-2 or TRBV6-3 to TRBJ2-7; D is unresolved. Material: peripheral blood. As DNA, the CDR3 is TGTGCCAGCAGCCGAAGCCAGCGACTCACCTACGAGCAGTACTTC. It translates to CASSRSQRLTYEQYF.